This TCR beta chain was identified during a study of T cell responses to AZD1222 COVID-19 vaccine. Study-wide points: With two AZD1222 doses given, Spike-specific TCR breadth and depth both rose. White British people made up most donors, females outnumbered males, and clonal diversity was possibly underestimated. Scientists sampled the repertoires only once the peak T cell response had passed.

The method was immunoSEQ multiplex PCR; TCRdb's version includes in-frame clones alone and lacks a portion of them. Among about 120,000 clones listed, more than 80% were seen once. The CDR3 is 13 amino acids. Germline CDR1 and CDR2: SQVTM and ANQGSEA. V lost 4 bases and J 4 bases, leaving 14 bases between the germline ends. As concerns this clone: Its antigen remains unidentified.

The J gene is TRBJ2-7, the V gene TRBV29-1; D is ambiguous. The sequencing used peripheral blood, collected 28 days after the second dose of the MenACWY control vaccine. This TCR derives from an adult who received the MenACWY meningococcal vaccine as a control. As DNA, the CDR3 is TGCAGCGTTGCGGGTCTAATGGATTACGAGCAGTACTTC. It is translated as CSVAGLMDYEQYF.